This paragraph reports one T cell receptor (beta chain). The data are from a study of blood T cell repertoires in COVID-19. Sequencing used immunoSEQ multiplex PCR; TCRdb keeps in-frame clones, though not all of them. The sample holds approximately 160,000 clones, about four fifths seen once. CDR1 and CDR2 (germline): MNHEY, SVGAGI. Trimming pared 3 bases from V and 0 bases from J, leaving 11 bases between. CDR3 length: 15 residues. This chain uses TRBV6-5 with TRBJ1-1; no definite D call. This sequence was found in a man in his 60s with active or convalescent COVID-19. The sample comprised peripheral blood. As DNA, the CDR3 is TGTGCCAGCAGTTATGATCAGGTTGTGAACACTGAAGCTTTCTTT. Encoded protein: CASSYDQVVNTEAFF.